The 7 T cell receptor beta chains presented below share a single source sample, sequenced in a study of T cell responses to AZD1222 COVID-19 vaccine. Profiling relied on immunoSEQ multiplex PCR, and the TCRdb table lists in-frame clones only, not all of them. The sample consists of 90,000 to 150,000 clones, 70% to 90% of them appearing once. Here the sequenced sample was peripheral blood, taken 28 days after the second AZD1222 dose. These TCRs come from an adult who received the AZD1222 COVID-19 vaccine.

CDR3 DNA sequence: TGTGCCTGGAACAGGGGGACAGATACGCAGTATTTT. It is translated as CAWNRGTDTQYF. This chain uses TRBV30 with TRBJ2-3; 8 bases are a match to TRBD1. V shed 4 bases and J 3 bases; nucleotides not matched to a gene: 0. Germline CDR1 is GTSNPN and CDR2 is SVGIG (reference sequence). The CDR3 spans 12 residues.

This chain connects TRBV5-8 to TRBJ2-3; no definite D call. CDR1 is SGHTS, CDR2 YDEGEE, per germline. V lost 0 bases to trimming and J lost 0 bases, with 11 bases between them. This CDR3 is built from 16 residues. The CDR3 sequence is CASSLAAWVSTDTQYF. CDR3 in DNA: TGTGCCAGCAGCTTGGCCGCTTGGGTCAGCACAGATACGCAGTATTTT.

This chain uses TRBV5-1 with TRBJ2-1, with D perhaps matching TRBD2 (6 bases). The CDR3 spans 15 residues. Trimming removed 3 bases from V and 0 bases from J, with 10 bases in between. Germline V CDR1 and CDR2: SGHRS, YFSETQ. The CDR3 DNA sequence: TGCGCCAGCAGCTCGTTTAGCGGCTCCTACAATGAGCAGTTCTTC. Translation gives CASSSFSGSYNEQFF.

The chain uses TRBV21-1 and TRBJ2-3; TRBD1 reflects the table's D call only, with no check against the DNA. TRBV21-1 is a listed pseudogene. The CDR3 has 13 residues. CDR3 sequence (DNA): TGTGCCAGCAGAAGCGTCGGACAATCACCGCAGTATTTT. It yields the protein CASRSVGQSPQYF.

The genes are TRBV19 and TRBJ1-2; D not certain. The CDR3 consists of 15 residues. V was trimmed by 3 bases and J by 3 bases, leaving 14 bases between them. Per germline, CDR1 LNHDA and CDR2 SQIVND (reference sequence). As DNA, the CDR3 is TGTGCCAGTAGTATGGGCCTTCTTTTGGACTATGGCTACACCTTC. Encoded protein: CASSMGLLLDYGYTF.

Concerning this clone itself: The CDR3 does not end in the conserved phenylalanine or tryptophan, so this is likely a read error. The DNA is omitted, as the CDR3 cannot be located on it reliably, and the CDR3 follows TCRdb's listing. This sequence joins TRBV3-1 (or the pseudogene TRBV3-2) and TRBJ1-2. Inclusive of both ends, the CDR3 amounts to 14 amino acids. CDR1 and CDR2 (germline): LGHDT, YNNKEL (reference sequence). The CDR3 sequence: CASSDQRTLRKTYG.

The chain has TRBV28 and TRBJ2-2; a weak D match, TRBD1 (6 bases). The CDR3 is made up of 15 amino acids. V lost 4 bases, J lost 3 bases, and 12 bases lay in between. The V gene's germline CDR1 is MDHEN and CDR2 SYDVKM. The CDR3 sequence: CASSYQDRHTGELFF. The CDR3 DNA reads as TGTGCCAGCAGTTACCAGGACAGACACACCGGGGAGCTGTTTTTT.